These 29 T cell receptor beta chains originate from one sample sequenced in a study of T cell responses to AZD1222 COVID-19 vaccine. Sequencing used immunoSEQ multiplex PCR; TCRdb keeps in-frame clones, though not all of them. The sample contains about 85,000 clones, about 86% of which appear only once. The sample here was peripheral blood, taken on day 0 of MenACWY control vaccination. These receptors were obtained from an adult in good health.

The rearrangement links TRBV19 to TRBJ1-6; no firm D call. The V end was cut by 1 base, the J end by 6 bases, with 4 bases between. This CDR3 has 13 amino acids. CDR1 and CDR2 from the germline V gene are LNHDA and SQIVND (reference sequence). This CDR3 is CASSIAPNSPLHF. CDR3 coding DNA: TGTGCCAGTAGTATAGCCCCTAATTCACCCCTCCACTTT.

V and J are TRBV30 and TRBJ1-6; D gene unclear. The V end lost 0 bases, the J end lost 7 bases, and 10 bases lay between the germline ends. Germline loops: CDR1 GTSNPN, CDR2 SVGIG (reference sequence). This CDR3 spans 14 amino acids. CDR3 coding DNA: TGTGCCTGGAGTGTTGGGCTCGGGAATTCACCCCTCCACTTT. Translated, it gives CAWSVGLGNSPLHF.

In this sample, this clone turned up once. The CDR3 bases are TGTGCCAGTAGTATTCGGGATTTTGCAGATACGCAGTATTTT. This codes for CASSIRDFADTQYF. The V gene is TRBV19, the J gene TRBJ2-3; D may be TRBD2 (5 bases). Germline CDR1 and CDR2: LNHDA and SQIVND (reference sequence). Trimming took off 3 bases at V and 4 bases at J, with 11 bases between the two ends. The CDR3 spans 14 residues.

V is TRBV6-5 and J is TRBJ1-5; 7 nucleotides match TRBD1. Germline trimming cut 6 bases from V and 5 bases from J; bases unmatched to any gene: 4. Germline CDR1 is MNHEY and CDR2 is SVGAGI. CDR3 length: 13 residues. The CDR3 reads CASRDRVDQPQHF. CDR3 sequence (DNA): TGTGCCAGCAGAGACAGGGTCGATCAGCCCCAGCATTTT.

V and J are TRBV6-1 and TRBJ1-6; maybe TRBD1 (5 bases). The CDR3 is 12 residues long. The V gene lost 1 base and the J gene lost 12 bases, with 7 bases spanning the gap. Germline CDR1 is MNHNS and CDR2 is SASEGT. The CDR3 loop reads CASSEGGEPLHF. The DNA of the CDR3 is TGTGCCAGCAGTGAAGGAGGGGAACCCCTCCACTTT.

The chain has TRBV5-1 and TRBJ1-2; TRBD1 aligns across 9 bases. Unmatched junction bases numbered 5, after V lost 4 bases and J lost 4 bases. The CDR3 sequence is 14 residues long. Germline CDR1 and CDR2: SGHRS and YFSETQ. The CDR3 DNA is TGCGCCAGCAGCGGGGACAGGGAAAGCTATGGCTACACCTTC. It translates to CASSGDRESYGYTF.

The DNA for the CDR3 is TGTGCCAGCAACCCGGACAGGGGGGGATATGGCTACACCTTC. Encoded protein: CASNPDRGGYGYTF. V usage is TRBV5-4 and J usage is TRBJ1-2, with 10 positions matching TRBD1. The CDR3 totals 14 residues. Germline trimming cut 6 bases from V and 5 bases from J; bases unmatched to any gene: 7. Germline V CDR1 and CDR2: SGHNT, YYREEE (reference sequence).

The table lists this clone with many counts. The genes are TRBV10-3 and TRBJ1-5; 7 bases agree with TRBD1. This CDR3 contains 13 residues. V lost 8 bases to trimming and J lost 0 bases; unmatched junction nucleotides: 1. CDR1 is ENHRY, CDR2 SYGVKD, per germline. The CDR3 nucleotides are TGTGCCATCCAGGGGGATAGCAATCAGCCCCAGCATTTT. This codes for CAIQGDSNQPQHF.

V gene TRBV28 combines with J gene TRBJ1-5; D may be TRBD1 (6 bases). Germline values: CDR1 MDHEN, CDR2 SYDVKM. This CDR3 is built from 18 residues. V lost 6 bases, J lost 0 bases, and 21 bases lay in between. DNA for the CDR3: TGTGCCAGCAGGCTACAAGAGGGGGGTGTGAATAGCAATCAGCCCCAGCATTTT. Its protein product is CASRLQEGGVNSNQPQHF.

The rearrangement links TRBV2 to TRBJ1-1; D unclear. V shed 8 bases and J shed 2 bases, with 12 bases lying between them. The CDR3 consists of 13 residues. Germline V gives CDR1 SNHLY, CDR2 FYNNEI. The CDR3 region is CASFYGTNTEAFF. CDR3 DNA: TGTGCCAGCTTCTACGGCACAAACACTGAAGCTTTCTTT.

The chain couples TRBV30 to TRBJ1-5; 8 nucleotides match TRBD1. V dropped 4 bases and J dropped 6; count of bases not matched to a gene: 8. Germline V gives CDR1 GTSNPN, CDR2 SVGIG (reference sequence). The CDR3 totals 14 residues. CDR3: CAWKPTGEGQPQHF. The CDR3 bases are TGTGCCTGGAAGCCGACAGGGGAAGGTCAGCCCCAGCATTTT.

The V and J genes are TRBV5-5 and TRBJ2-4; no clear D gene. Per the germline V gene, CDR1 is SGHKS and CDR2 is YYEKEE (reference sequence). Trimming cost V 1 base and J 5 bases, with 16 bases left between them. The CDR3 is 16 amino acids. The CDR3 protein is CASSLSEVSAENIQYF. For the CDR3, the DNA is TGTGCCAGCAGCTTGTCGGAAGTCTCGGCTGAAAACATTCAGTACTTC.

J is TRBJ2-1 and V is TRBV6-5; D possibly matches TRBD1 or TRBD2 (5 bases each). Germline assignment: CDR1 MNHEY and CDR2 SVGAGI. The V gene lost 7 bases and the J gene lost 4 bases, with 17 bases spanning the gap. The CDR3 spans 15 residues. The DNA for the CDR3 is TGTGCCAGCACACGGGGCCACAAAGATTACAATGAGCAGTTCTTC. This gives the protein CASTRGHKDYNEQFF.

The chain employs TRBV3-1 (or the pseudogene TRBV3-2) and TRBJ2-2, with D maybe TRBD1 (6 bases). CDR3 length: 16 amino acids. V was cut by 1 base and J by 3 bases, with 12 bases left in between. Germline CDR1 LGHDT, CDR2 YNNKEL (reference sequence). The CDR3 DNA is TGTGCCAGCAGCCAAGGTTTTGGGACATACACCGGGGAGCTGTTTTTT. Translating it yields CASSQGFGTYTGELFF.

The chain carries TRBV11-2 and TRBJ2-1, with 9 bases lining up with TRBD2. The junction had 2 bases not matched to a gene; V was cut back by 0 bases and J by 5 bases. The CDR3 has 15 residues. Germline CDR1 and CDR2: SGHAT and FQNNGV. The CDR3, as DNA: TGTGCCAGCAGCTTAGATAGCGGGGGTCACAATGAGCAGTTCTTC. This sequence encodes CASSLDSGGHNEQFF.

The V and J genes are TRBV30 and TRBJ1-3; TRBD1 aligns across 7 bases. Germline CDR1 GTSNPN, CDR2 SVGIG (reference sequence). The CDR3 length is 13 residues. Unmatched junction bases numbered 4, after V lost 4 bases and J lost 4 bases. DNA for the CDR3: TGTGCCTGGAACAGGGGATTGGGAAACACCATATATTTT. Its translation: CAWNRGLGNTIYF.

This clone was detected once. J is TRBJ1-1 and V is TRBV25-1; 8 positions agree with TRBD1. There are 18 residues in the CDR3. Trimming at V came to 5 bases and at J to 1 base, leaving 15 bases not matched to a gene. Germline CDR1 and CDR2: MGHDK and SYGVNS. CDR3 loop: CASSPNRQGPHPNTEAFF. CDR3 DNA: TGTGCCAGCAGTCCCAACCGACAGGGGCCGCATCCGAACACTGAAGCTTTCTTT. Full variable domain (rest looked up from reference TRBV25-1 and TRBJ1-1): EADIYQTPRYLVIGTGKKITLECSQTMGHDKMYWYQQDPGMELHLIHYSYGVNSTEKGDLSSESTVSRIRTEHFPLTLESARPSHTSQYLCASSPNRQGPHPNTEAFFGQGTRLTVV.

This sequence joins TRBV28 and TRBJ2-7; D not resolved. The CDR3 length is 12 residues. CDR1 is MDHEN, CDR2 SYDVKM, per germline. V lost 6 bases and J 7 bases, leaving 13 bases between the germline ends. CDR3 loop: CASSLTAGEQYF. The CDR3 nucleotides read TGTGCCAGCAGCTTAACCGCCGGAGAGCAGTACTTC.

Only one count was recorded for this clone. The chain has TRBV6-5 and TRBJ1-2; TRBD1 aligns across 7 bases. V lost 5 bases, J lost 4 bases, and 4 bases stayed unmatched. This CDR3 is 13 amino acids long. Germline CDR1 and CDR2: MNHEY and SVGAGI. The CDR3, as DNA: TGTGCCAGCAGTCCCGGGACAGTCTATGGCTACACCTTC. As protein: CASSPGTVYGYTF.

The chain carries TRBV6-4 and TRBJ2-2, with a tentative D call TRBD1 (6 bases). Germline CDR1 MRHNA, CDR2 SNTAGT. Trimming stripped 6 bases from V and 6 bases from J, with 14 bases between. CDR3 length: 14 residues. The DNA of the CDR3 is TGTGCCAGCAGGGGCCTACAGGGATCCGGGGAGCTGTTTTTT. Amino acid sequence: CASRGLQGSGELFF.

This clone showed up just a few times. The rearrangement uses TRBV7-9 and TRBJ1-1; TRBD1 matches at 10 bases. Germline CDR1 SEHNR, CDR2 FQNEAQ (reference sequence). This CDR3 has 14 residues. V was pared by 8 bases and J by 7 bases, with 10 bases of the junction left unmatched. The CDR3 here is CASRGDRGPYEAFF. Here the CDR3 DNA reads TGTGCCAGCCGTGGGGACAGGGGTCCTTATGAAGCTTTCTTT.

J is TRBJ1-1 and V is TRBV11-3; tentative D call: TRBD1 (5 bases). Germline-derived CDR1 and CDR2 are SGHNT and YENEEA. This CDR3 contains 13 residues. The V end was cut by 3 bases, the J end by 5 bases, with 10 bases between. The CDR3: CASSLGEGTEAFF. CDR3 sequence (DNA): TGTGCCAGCAGCTTGGGGGAGGGGACTGAAGCTTTCTTT.

V gene TRBV6-6 combines with J gene TRBJ2-7, with TRBD1 matching over 11 bases. V shed 5 bases and J 4 bases; nucleotides not matched to a gene: 10. Germline CDR1 MNHNY, CDR2 SVGAGI (reference sequence). The length of the CDR3 is 16 residues. The CDR3 coding sequence is TGTGCCAGCAGTCGAGGGACAGGGGGTAACGTTTACGAGCAGTACTTC. Amino acid sequence: CASSRGTGGNVYEQYF.

This rearrangement joins TRBV7-9 to TRBJ2-1, with D possibly matching TRBD1 (5 bases). The CDR3 extends over 15 amino acids. Between the trimmed V and J ends, which lost 1 base and 3 bases, there was a span of 10 bases. Germline CDR1 is SEHNR and CDR2 is FQNEAQ (reference sequence). The CDR3 spells CASSLEGLGYNEQFF. CDR3 sequence (DNA): TGTGCCAGCAGCTTAGAGGGGTTGGGCTACAATGAGCAGTTCTTC.

The V call is TRBV18, the J call TRBJ1-5; no reliable D call. The V gene lost 2 bases and the J gene lost 5 bases, with 7 bases spanning the gap. This CDR3 has 13 residues. In germline, CDR1 is KGHSH, CDR2 LQKENI. In DNA form, the CDR3 reads TGTGCCAGCTCACCAGACAAGGATCAGCCCCAGCATTTT. It specifies CASSPDKDQPQHF.

In DNA, the CDR3 is TGTGCCAGCAGCCTTCGGGACAGGCTGCAGTATTTT. Amino acid sequence: CASSLRDRLQYF. The chain recombines TRBV11-3 with TRBJ2-3; 8 nucleotides align to TRBD1. Germline CDR1 and CDR2: SGHNT and YENEEA. The CDR3 loop spans 12 amino acids. Losses at the gene ends were 5 bases for V and 11 bases for J; bases not matched to a gene: 6.

The chain recombines TRBV27 with TRBJ1-1; TRBD1 is a possible D gene (6 bases). The CDR3 is 14 amino acids. Germline V gene data show CDR1 as MNHEY and CDR2 as SMNVEV (reference sequence). V was shortened by 6 bases and J by 4 bases, with 15 bases between the two germline ends. DNA for the CDR3: TGTGCCAGCAGAGAAGGGGGGAGTACCACTGAAGCTTTCTTT. Protein: CASREGGSTTEAFF.

The rearrangement uses TRBV6-1 and TRBJ1-2; D is ambiguous. There are 15 residues in the CDR3. Germline V lookup: CDR1 MNHNS, CDR2 SASEGT. Trimming took 1 base from V and 8 from J, leaving 17 bases between them. DNA for the CDR3: TGTGCCAGCAGTGAAGTGGTGGGAAAGGTCGGAGGCTACACCTTC. Translated, it gives CASSEVVGKVGGYTF.

The chain joins TRBV29-1 to TRBJ2-7; possibly TRBD2 for D (6 bases). CDR3 size: 11 residues. Trimming removed 3 bases from V and 7 bases from J, with 10 bases in between. Germline values: CDR1 SQVTM, CDR2 ANQGSEA. CDR3 nucleotide sequence: TGCAGCGTTGACTCCGGGGGTGAGCAGTACTTC. Residues: CSVDSGGEQYF.